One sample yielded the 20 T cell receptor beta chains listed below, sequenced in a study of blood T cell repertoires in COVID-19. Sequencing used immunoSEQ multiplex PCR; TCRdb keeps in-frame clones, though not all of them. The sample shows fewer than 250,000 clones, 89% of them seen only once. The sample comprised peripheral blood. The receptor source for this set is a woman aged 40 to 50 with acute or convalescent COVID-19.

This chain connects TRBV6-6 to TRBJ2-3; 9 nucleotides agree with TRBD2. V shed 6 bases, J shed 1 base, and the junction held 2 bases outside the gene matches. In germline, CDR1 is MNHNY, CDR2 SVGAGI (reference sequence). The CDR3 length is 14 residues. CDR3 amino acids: CASRRLAGTDTQYF. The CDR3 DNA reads TGTGCCAGCAGAAGACTAGCGGGCACAGATACGCAGTATTTT.

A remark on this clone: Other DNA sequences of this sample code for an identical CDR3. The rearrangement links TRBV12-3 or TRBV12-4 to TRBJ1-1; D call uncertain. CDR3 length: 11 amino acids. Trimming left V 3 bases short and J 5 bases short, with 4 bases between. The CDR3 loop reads CASSFVTEAFF. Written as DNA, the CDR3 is TGTGCCAGCAGTTTCGTAACTGAAGCTTTCTTT.

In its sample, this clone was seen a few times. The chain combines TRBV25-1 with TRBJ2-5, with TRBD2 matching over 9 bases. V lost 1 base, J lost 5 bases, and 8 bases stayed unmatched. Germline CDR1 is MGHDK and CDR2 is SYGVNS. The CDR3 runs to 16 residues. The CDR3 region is CASSESLRGGVETQYF. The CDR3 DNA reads TGTGCCAGCAGTGAATCTTTGCGGGGGGGCGTGGAGACCCAGTACTTC.

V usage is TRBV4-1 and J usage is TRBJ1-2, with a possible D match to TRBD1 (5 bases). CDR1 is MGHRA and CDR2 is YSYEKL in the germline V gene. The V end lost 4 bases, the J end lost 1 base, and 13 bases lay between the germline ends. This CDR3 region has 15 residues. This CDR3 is CASSPSTASNYGYTF. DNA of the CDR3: TGCGCCAGCAGCCCGTCGACAGCCAGTAACTATGGCTACACCTTC.

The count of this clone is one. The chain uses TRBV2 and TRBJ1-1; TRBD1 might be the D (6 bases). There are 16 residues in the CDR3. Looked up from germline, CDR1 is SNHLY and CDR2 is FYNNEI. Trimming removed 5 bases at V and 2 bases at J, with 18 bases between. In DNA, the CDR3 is TGTGCCAGCAGTCCTGATCCGACAGGCTTTAACACTGAAGCTTTCTTT. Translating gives CASSPDPTGFNTEAFF.

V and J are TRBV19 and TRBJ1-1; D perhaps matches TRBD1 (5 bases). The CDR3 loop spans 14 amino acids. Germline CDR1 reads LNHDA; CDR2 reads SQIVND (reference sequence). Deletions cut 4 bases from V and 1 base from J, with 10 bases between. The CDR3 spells CASSTPTGNTEAFF. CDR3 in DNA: TGTGCCAGTAGTACCCCTACAGGGAACACTGAAGCTTTCTTT.

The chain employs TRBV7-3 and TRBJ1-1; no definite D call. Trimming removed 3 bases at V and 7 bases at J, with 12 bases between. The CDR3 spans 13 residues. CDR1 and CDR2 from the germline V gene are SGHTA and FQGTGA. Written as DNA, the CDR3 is TGTGCCAGCAGCTTTTCCGGTTCTGGTGAAGCTTTCTTT. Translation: CASSFSGSGEAFF.

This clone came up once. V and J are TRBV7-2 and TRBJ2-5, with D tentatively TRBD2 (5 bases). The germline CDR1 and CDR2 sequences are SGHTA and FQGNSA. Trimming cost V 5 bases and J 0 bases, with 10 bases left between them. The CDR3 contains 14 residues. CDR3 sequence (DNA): TGTGCCAGCAGCCCGCCGGGGTACCAAGAGACCCAGTACTTC. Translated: CASSPPGYQETQYF. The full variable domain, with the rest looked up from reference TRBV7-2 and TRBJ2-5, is GAGVSQSPSNKVTEKGKDVELRCDPISGHTALYWYRQSLGQGLEFLIYFQGNSAPDKSGLPSDRFSAERTGGSVSTLTIQRTQQEDSAVYLCASSPPGYQETQYFGPGTRLLVL.

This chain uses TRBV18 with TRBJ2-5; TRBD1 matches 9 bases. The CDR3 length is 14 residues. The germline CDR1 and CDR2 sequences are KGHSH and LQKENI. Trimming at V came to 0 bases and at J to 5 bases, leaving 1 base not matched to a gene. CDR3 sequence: CASSPPGQGETQYF. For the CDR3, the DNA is TGTGCCAGCTCACCACCCGGACAGGGGGAGACCCAGTACTTC. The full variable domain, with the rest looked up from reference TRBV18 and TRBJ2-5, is NAGVMQNPRHLVRRRGQEARLRCSPMKGHSHVYWYRQLPEEGLKFMVYLQKENIIDESGMPKERFSAEFPKEGPSILRIQQVVRGDSAAYFCASSPPGQGETQYFGPGTRLLVL.

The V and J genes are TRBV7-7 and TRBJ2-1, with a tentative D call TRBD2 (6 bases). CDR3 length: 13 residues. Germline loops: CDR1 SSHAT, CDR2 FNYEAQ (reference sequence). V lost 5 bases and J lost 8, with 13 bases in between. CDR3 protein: CASSRDWSDEQFF. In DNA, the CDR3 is TGTGCCAGCAGCCGGGACTGGTCGGATGAGCAGTTCTTC. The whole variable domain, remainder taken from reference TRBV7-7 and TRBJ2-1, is GAGVSQSPRYKVTKRGQDVTLRCDPISSHATLYWYQQALGQGPEFLTYFNYEAQPDKSGLPSDRFSAERPEGSISTLTIQRTEQRDSAMYRCASSRDWSDEQFFGPGTRLTVL.

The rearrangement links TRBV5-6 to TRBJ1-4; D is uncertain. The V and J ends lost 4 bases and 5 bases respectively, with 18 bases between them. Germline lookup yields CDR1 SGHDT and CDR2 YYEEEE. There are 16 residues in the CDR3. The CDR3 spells CASSPPSYTVNEKLFF. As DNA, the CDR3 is TGTGCCAGCAGCCCCCCCTCATACACAGTCAATGAAAAACTGTTTTTT.

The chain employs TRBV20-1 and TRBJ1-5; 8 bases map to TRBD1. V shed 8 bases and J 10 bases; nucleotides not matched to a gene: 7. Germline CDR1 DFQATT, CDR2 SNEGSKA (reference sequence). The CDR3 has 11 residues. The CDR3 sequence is CSTGTGTPQHF. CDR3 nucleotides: TGCAGTACGGGGACAGGCACACCCCAGCATTTT.

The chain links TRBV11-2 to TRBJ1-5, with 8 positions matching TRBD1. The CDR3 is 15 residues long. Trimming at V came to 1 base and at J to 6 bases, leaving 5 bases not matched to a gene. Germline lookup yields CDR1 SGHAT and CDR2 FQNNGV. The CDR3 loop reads CASSLVDREGQPQHF. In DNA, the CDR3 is TGTGCCAGCAGCTTAGTGGACAGGGAGGGTCAGCCCCAGCATTTT.

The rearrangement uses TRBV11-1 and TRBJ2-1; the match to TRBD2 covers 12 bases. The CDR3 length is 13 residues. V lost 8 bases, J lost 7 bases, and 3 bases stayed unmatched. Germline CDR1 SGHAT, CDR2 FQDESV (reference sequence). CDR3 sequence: CASELAGGNEQFF. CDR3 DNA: TGTGCCAGCGAGCTAGCGGGGGGGAATGAGCAGTTCTTC.

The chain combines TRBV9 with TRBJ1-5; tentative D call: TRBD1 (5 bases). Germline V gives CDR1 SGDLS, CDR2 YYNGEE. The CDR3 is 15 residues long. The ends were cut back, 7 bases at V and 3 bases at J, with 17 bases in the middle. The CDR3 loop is CASGSGGSLNQPQHF. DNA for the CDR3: TGTGCCAGCGGCTCCGGGGGGTCCCTCAATCAGCCCCAGCATTTT.

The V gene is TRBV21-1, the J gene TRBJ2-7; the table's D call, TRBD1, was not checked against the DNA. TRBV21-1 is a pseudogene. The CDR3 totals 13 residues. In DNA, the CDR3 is TGTGCCAGCTTTTGCGACAGGGCTTACGAGCAGTACGTC. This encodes CASFCDRAYEQYV.

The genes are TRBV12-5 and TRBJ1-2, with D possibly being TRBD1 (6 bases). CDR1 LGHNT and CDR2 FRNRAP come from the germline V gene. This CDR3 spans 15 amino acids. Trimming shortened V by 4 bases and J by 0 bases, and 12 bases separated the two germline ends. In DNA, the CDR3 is TGTGCTAGTGGTTACACAGGGTCAACTAACTATGGCTACACCTTC. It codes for CASGYTGSTNYGYTF.

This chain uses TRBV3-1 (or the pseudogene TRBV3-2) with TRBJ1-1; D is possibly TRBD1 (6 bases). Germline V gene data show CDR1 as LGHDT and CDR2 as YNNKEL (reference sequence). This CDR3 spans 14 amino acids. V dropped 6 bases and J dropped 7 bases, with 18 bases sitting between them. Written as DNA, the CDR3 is TGTGCCAGCAGTGAACGACAGGATCCTAGTGAAGCTTTCTTT. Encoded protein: CASSERQDPSEAFF.

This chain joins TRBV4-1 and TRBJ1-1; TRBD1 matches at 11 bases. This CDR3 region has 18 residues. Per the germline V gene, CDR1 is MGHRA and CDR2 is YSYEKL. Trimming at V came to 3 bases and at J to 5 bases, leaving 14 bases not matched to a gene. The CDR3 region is CASSQAGTGGFIVTEAFF. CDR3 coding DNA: TGCGCCAGCAGCCAGGCTGGGACAGGGGGTTTCATAGTAACTGAAGCTTTCTTT.

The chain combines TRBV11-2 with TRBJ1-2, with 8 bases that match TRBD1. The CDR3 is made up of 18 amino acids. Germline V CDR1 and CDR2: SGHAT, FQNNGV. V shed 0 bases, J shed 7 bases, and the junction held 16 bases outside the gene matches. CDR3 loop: CASSLDLGDRTFFFGYTF. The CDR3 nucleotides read TGTGCCAGCAGCTTAGATTTGGGGGACAGGACATTTTTCTTTGGCTACACCTTC.